The 8 T cell receptor beta chains below come from one sample, sequenced in a study of shared clonotypes between healthy human individuals. The assay was immunoSEQ multiplex PCR, and TCRdb's table has in-frame clones only and misses some. The sample carries approximately 1.9 million clones, around 93% recorded once. Terminally differentiated effector memory CD45RA+ cells were excluded by CCR7 positive selection of CD45RO-negative cells. The sample consisted of naive CD8+ T cells from PBMCs. These receptors came from a man between 18 and 29 years old in good health. Some clones in this sample may be carry-over from other donors' samples.

The gene calls are TRBV30 and TRBJ2-1, with unresolved D. V shed 3 bases and J shed 7 bases, with 13 bases lying between them. CDR1 is GTSNPN, CDR2 SVGIG, per germline (reference sequence). The CDR3 is made up of 13 amino acids. Here the CDR3 DNA reads TGTGCCTGGAGCCCAACCCCTTTGAATGAGCAGTTCTTC. Amino acid sequence: CAWSPTPLNEQFF. Filled out from reference TRBV30 and TRBJ2-1, the complete variable domain reads SQTIHQWPATLVQPVGSPLSLECTVEGTSNPNLYWYRQAAGRGLQLLFYSVGIGQISSEVPQNLSASRPQDRQFILSSKKLLLSDSGFYLCAWSPTPLNEQFFGPGTRLTVL.

V and J are TRBV13 and TRBJ2-7; D is possibly TRBD2 (6 bases). The V gene's germline CDR1 is PRHDT and CDR2 FYEKMQ (reference sequence). The CDR3 extends over 15 amino acids. V lost 5 bases and J 4 bases, leaving 18 bases between the germline ends. The CDR3 protein is CASSQTPGLEYEQYF. In DNA, the CDR3 is TGTGCCAGCAGCCAAACGCCGGGACTGGAGTACGAGCAGTACTTC.

This clone occurred a few times. The same CDR3 arises from other DNA sequences in this sample as well. V usage is TRBV9 and J usage is TRBJ1-5; D not certain. With 3 bases removed from V and 0 bases from J, the gap between germline ends came to 7 bases. The CDR3 consists of 14 residues. Per germline, CDR1 SGDLS and CDR2 YYNGEE. The CDR3 DNA sequence: TGTGCCAGCAGCGCCGGAGATAGCAATCAGCCCCAGCATTTT. It encodes CASSAGDSNQPQHF.

J is TRBJ2-1 and V is TRBV11-2, with 14 bases identical to TRBD2. CDR1 is SGHAT, CDR2 FQNNGV, per germline. V was pared by 6 bases and J by 9 bases, with 4 bases of the junction left unmatched. CDR3 size: 14 residues. The CDR3 is CASRGLAGEVEQFF. CDR3 nucleotide sequence: TGTGCCAGCAGGGGACTAGCGGGAGAGGTTGAGCAGTTCTTC.

This clone was found once. The chain uses TRBV19 and TRBJ2-7; no definite D call. The CDR3 contains 14 residues. Germline CDR1 and CDR2: LNHDA and SQIVND (reference sequence). With 7 bases removed from V and 7 bases from J, the gap between germline ends came to 20 bases. The CDR3 DNA is TGTGCCAGTAAGGCGCGGCCAGCCGTTCGGGAGCAGTACTTC. It codes for CASKARPAVREQYF.

A remark on this clone: Within the sample, other DNA sequences also encode this same CDR3. The chain links TRBV13 to TRBJ1-4, with D hard to call. Trimming removed 5 bases at V and 3 bases at J, with 10 bases between. This CDR3 comprises 14 residues. Germline V CDR1 and CDR2: PRHDT, FYEKMQ (reference sequence). The CDR3 coding sequence is TGTGCCAGCAGCCCCGGCCCCTCTAATGAAAAACTGTTTTTT. This translates into CASSPGPSNEKLFF.

The count of this clone is one. The V and J genes are TRBV27 and TRBJ1-6; D is unclear. Trimming pared 7 bases from V and 10 bases from J, leaving 20 bases between. Germline V gene sequence: CDR1 MNHEY, CDR2 SMNVEV (reference sequence). The length of the CDR3 is 15 residues. The CDR3 loop is CASTRIGKLESPLHF. The CDR3 DNA reads as TGTGCCAGCACGCGTATCGGGAAACTCGAGTCACCCCTCCACTTT.

The gene calls are TRBV9 and TRBJ2-3; D may be TRBD1 (5 bases). The CDR3 totals 14 residues. V lost 4 bases to trimming and J lost 2 bases, with 11 bases between them. CDR1 is SGDLS, CDR2 YYNGEE, per germline. The DNA of the CDR3 is TGTGCCAGCAGCCATGGACAACTCACAGATACGCAGTATTTT. The encoded protein is CASSHGQLTDTQYF.